The 5 T cell receptor beta chains listed next were all sequenced from one sample in a study of T cells expressing NK-cell markers. TCRdb re-called the 5' RACE reads, yielding one record per CDR3 amino acid sequence without DNA. This sample's table reports about 550,000 distinct CDR3 sequences. Specimen: blood T cells: a sorted CD56 or NKG2C T cell subset, CD4+ or CD8+ T cells, or bulk PBMC T cells (not recorded which). The source of these receptors is a man aged 18 to 29 in good health.

The V call is TRBV12-3 or TRBV12-4, the J call TRBJ2-3; no DNA is available, so the TRBD1 call from TCRdb remains unchecked. The length of the CDR3 is 18 residues. CDR3 loop: CASIPLGKAEGATDTQYF.

The gene calls are TRBV14 and TRBJ1-1; TCRdb's D call of TRBD1 is untestable without DNA. The CDR3 is made up of 15 amino acids. In germline, CDR1 is SGHDN, CDR2 FVKESK. CDR3 loop: CASSPRQTMNTEAFF.

The chain has TRBV20-1 and TRBJ2-6. The CDR3 has 14 amino acids. CDR1 and CDR2 from the germline V gene are DFQATT and SNEGSKA (reference sequence). CDR3 residues: CSASRVSGANVLTF.

The chain has TRBV7-2 and TRBJ1-5; TCRdb's assignment of TRBD1 cannot be checked, as there is no DNA. The CDR3 has 14 amino acids. The V gene's germline CDR1 is SGHTA and CDR2 FQGNSA. CDR3 sequence reads: CASSYKTGTEPQHF.

The rearrangement links TRBV18 to TRBJ2-5; no DNA is available, so the TRBD2 call from TCRdb remains unchecked. CDR3 length: 12 amino acids. Germline CDR1 reads KGHSH; CDR2 reads LQKENI. CDR3 loop: CASSPPAPTQYF.